These 7 T cell receptor beta chains originate from one sample sequenced in a study of blood T cell repertoires in COVID-19. The repertoire was sequenced with immunoSEQ multiplex PCR; TCRdb's copy has only in-frame clones and lacks some. This sample carries about 59,000 clones, about 70% of them seen once, and the ten largest clones take around 14%. Sequenced sample: peripheral blood. The origin of the receptors is a woman aged 65 to 85 with acute or convalescent COVID-19.

This clone was recorded only once. The chain combines TRBV9 with TRBJ2-1, with D possibly matching TRBD2 (5 bases). Germline CDR1 reads SGDLS; CDR2 reads YYNGEE. The CDR3 is 17 amino acids. Trimming pared 0 bases from V and 5 bases from J, leaving 18 bases between. In DNA, the CDR3 is TGTGCCAGCAGCGTAGAGGATGGACGGGGTACGGACAATGAGCAGTTCTTC. This gives the protein CASSVEDGRGTDNEQFF.

The V call is TRBV20-1, the J call TRBJ2-5, with no clear D. The CDR3 has 11 amino acids. In germline, CDR1 is DFQATT, CDR2 SNEGSKA (reference sequence). V was clipped by 7 bases and J by 2 bases, with 8 bases between them. In DNA form, the CDR3 reads TGCAGTGTAGTGCTACAAGAGACCCAGTACTTC. Translation: CSVVLQETQYF.

A word on this clone: The junction departs from germline at one end; a sequencing error may be responsible. The V gene is TRBV7-7, the J gene TRBJ2-2; 9 bases match TRBD1. Germline CDR1 is SSHAT and CDR2 is FNYEAQ (reference sequence). The CDR3 spans 14 residues. The CDR3 DNA is TGTGCTAGCAGCCTCGGACAGGGGACCGGGGAGCTGTTTTTT. It specifies CASSLGQGTGELFF.

This clone showed up just once. The rearrangement joins TRBV24-1 to TRBJ1-1; maybe TRBD1 (6 bases). Germline V CDR1 and CDR2: KGHDR, SFDVKD. This CDR3 comprises 17 residues. V was shortened by 3 bases and J by 0 bases, with 16 bases between the two germline ends. The CDR3 loop reads CATSDVYRVWMNTEAFF. The CDR3 nucleotides are TGTGCCACCAGTGATGTTTACAGGGTGTGGATGAACACTGAAGCTTTCTTT.

This chain joins TRBV11-1 and TRBJ2-7; 11 nucleotides agree with TRBD2. The CDR3 extends over 15 amino acids. With V trimmed by 5 bases and J by 2 bases, 5 bases remained unmatched. Germline V gene sequence: CDR1 SGHAT, CDR2 FQDESV (reference sequence). CDR3 nucleotides: TGTGCCAGCAGCCGATTAGCGGGGGGGCCCTACGAGCAGTACTTC. Its protein is CASSRLAGGPYEQYF.

This chain connects TRBV5-5 to TRBJ1-3; D unclear. CDR1 is SGHKS, CDR2 YYEKEE, per germline (reference sequence). The V and J ends lost 0 bases and 0 bases respectively, with 10 bases between them. This CDR3 has 16 amino acids. In DNA form, the CDR3 reads TGTGCCAGCAGCTTGGTTATACAGATCTCTGGAAACACCATATATTTT. It codes for CASSLVIQISGNTIYF.

This clone was seen more than once but under ten times. The V call is TRBV7-9, the J call TRBJ1-1, with D hard to call. Germline-derived CDR1 and CDR2 are SEHNR and FQNEAQ (reference sequence). Trimming removed 10 bases from V and 4 bases from J, with 13 bases in between. The CDR3 has 12 residues. CDR3 in DNA: TGTGCCACCCGTCCTGGGCTCACTGAAGCTTTCTTT. The encoded protein is CATRPGLTEAFF.